The 9 T cell receptor beta chains below were found in one sample sequenced in a study of cytomegalovirus exposure and HLA in healthy donors. Primers: 60 Vbeta forward and 13 Jbeta reverse. Generated by immunoSEQ multiplex PCR, the TCRdb table keeps only in-frame clones and is missing some. Of about 170,000 clones in the sample, about three quarters were seen once. The material sequenced was PBMCs. These TCRs come from a female donor in good health and CMV-seronegative.

Details on this clone: A read error may produce the germline difference seen at one junction end. The genes are TRBV7-7 and TRBJ2-5; possible D gene TRBD2, 6 bases. CDR3 length: 15 residues. From germline, CDR1 is SSHAT and CDR2 FNYEAQ (reference sequence). CDR3 nucleotide sequence: TGTGCTAGCAGCTTAGGGAGGACCAGCCAAGAGACCCAGTACTTC. Its protein is CASSLGRTSQETQYF.

DNA of the CDR3: TGCGCCAGCAGTCCCACAGGGGGCTGTGGCTACACCTTC. Protein sequence: CASSPTGGCGYTF. The chain recombines TRBV10-1 with TRBJ1-2, with TRBD1 matching over 9 bases. J gave up 7 bases and V 5 bases, and 5 bases lay outside the gene matches. Germline assignment: CDR1 WNHNN and CDR2 SYGVQD (reference sequence). The CDR3 extends over 13 amino acids.

The CDR3 protein is CASSPGQGDSLREPQHF. The DNA for the CDR3 is TGTGCCAGCAGCCCCGGACAGGGGGATTCCCTCCGCGAGCCCCAGCATTTT. J is TRBJ1-5 and V is TRBV7-9, with 10 bases that match TRBD1. Germline V gene sequence: CDR1 SEHNR, CDR2 FQNEAQ (reference sequence). With V trimmed by 5 bases and J by 8 bases, 15 bases remained unmatched. The CDR3 has 17 residues.

This rearrangement joins TRBV30 to TRBJ2-5; 8 bases line up with TRBD2. This CDR3 region has 14 residues. V shed 3 bases and J 2 bases; nucleotides not matched to a gene: 5. Germline V gene sequence: CDR1 GTSNPN, CDR2 SVGIG (reference sequence). In nucleotides, the CDR3 is TGTGCCTGGAGAGCGGGGGCGACACAAGAGACCCAGTACTTC. Its translation is CAWRAGATQETQYF.

This rearrangement joins TRBV2 to TRBJ2-5, with 9 bases matching TRBD1. The V gene end was trimmed by 0 bases and the J gene end by 13 bases; junction bases not matched to a gene: 6. CDR1 is SNHLY and CDR2 is FYNNEI in the germline V gene. CDR3 size: 13 residues. In DNA form, the CDR3 reads TGTGCCAGCAGTGAAGCTCGGCTGGACAGGGGGTACTTC. This gives the protein CASSEARLDRGYF.

This chain uses TRBV7-6 with TRBJ1-2, with TRBD1 matching 9 bases. The J segment lost 8 bases and the V segment lost 1 base, leaving 5 bases of the junction unmatched. The V gene's germline CDR1 is SGHVS and CDR2 FNYEAQ. The CDR3 is made up of 14 amino acids. The CDR3 spells CASSLVRQGGGYTF. The CDR3 region has the DNA TGTGCCAGCAGCTTAGTCAGACAGGGGGGAGGCTACACCTTC.

The chain joins TRBV5-1 to TRBJ2-1; a possible D gene is TRBD2 (6 bases). V lost 7 bases, J lost 3 bases, and 17 bases lay in between. Germline CDR1 reads SGHRS; CDR2 reads YFSETQ. This CDR3 is 15 amino acids long. The CDR3 reads CASRLRDSNYNEQFF. In DNA, the CDR3 is TGCGCCAGCCGTCTCCGGGACTCAAACTACAATGAGCAGTTCTTC.

The rearrangement joins TRBV27 to TRBJ2-1; 8 bases are a match to TRBD2. Unmatched junction bases numbered 10, after V lost 5 bases and J lost 7 bases. The length of the CDR3 is 15 residues. Germline-derived CDR1 and CDR2 are MNHEY and SMNVEV (reference sequence). The DNA for the CDR3 is TGTGCCAGCAGTACCTCCGGGACTAGGAGGAATGAGCAGTTCTTC. This codes for CASSTSGTRRNEQFF.

Regarding this clone: A read error may account for a junction end that differs from germline. The chain recombines TRBV28 with TRBJ2-6; D possibly corresponds to TRBD1 (5 bases). The CDR3 runs to 14 residues. Per germline, CDR1 MDHEN and CDR2 SYDVKM. The CDR3 loop reads CASSSPTGANGLTF. CDR3 DNA sequence: TGTGCCAGCAGTTCCCCTACTGGGGCCAACGGCCTGACTTTC.